This T cell receptor (beta chain) came from a study of cytomegalovirus exposure and HLA in healthy donors. In the study overall: Early on, a data release was issued that held about 85 million unique TCRs from HLA-typed donors. Whole-study findings and limits: Judged likely to be a sequencing artifact was a cluster of highly shared sequence variants. What a later analysis reportedly showed was that an Asian-associated ancestry cluster had fewer N-insertions than the approximately 700-donor mean.

Amplification used 60 Vbeta primers and 13 Jbeta primers. Profiling relied on immunoSEQ multiplex PCR, and the TCRdb table lists in-frame clones only, not all of them. In total, the table holds 95,000 to 110,000 clones. The CDR3 has 13 amino acids. Trimming cost V 5 bases and J 5 bases; bases outside gene matches: 3. Germline V gives CDR1 SGHVS, CDR2 FQNEAQ. With respect to this clone: What it binds is not known.

When sampled, the donors appeared nominally healthy, though they likely had unrecorded immune exposures. Sequencing used PBMCs. The receptor's source is a man between 40 and 49 years old in good health and CMV-seronegative. This chain connects TRBV7-8 to TRBJ1-5, with 7 nucleotides matching TRBD1. CDR3 sequence (DNA): TGTGCCAGCAGCGATACAGGGGATCAGCCCCAGCATTTT. Translating gives CASSDTGDQPQHF.